Shown below are 22 T cell receptor beta chains from a single sample sequenced in a study of T cells in Graves' hyperthyroidism and ophthalmopathy. RNA transcripts gave rise to amplified TCR beta CDR3 regions. First-round RT-PCR of the TCR CDR3 relied on the HTBI primer set. From the multiplex PCR reads, TCRdb called clonotypes with MiXCR, one entry per CDR3 protein. Of some 600,000 distinct CDR3 sequences listed, more than 11% are singletons. Sequenced: blood. These receptors all come from a woman in her thirties with Graves' hyperthyroidism that later progressed to Graves' ophthalmopathy.

This clonotype was counted a few times. This chain uses TRBV7-9 with TRBJ2-1, with 7 bases matching TRBD2. The CDR3 loop spans 14 amino acids. Trimming at V came to 2 bases and at J to 9 bases, leaving 7 bases not matched to a gene. Germline V CDR1 and CDR2: SEHNR, FQNEAQ (reference sequence). The CDR3 reads CASSLSETSPEQFF. The CDR3 DNA follows: TGTGCCAGCAGCTTATCTGAGACTAGCCCTGAGCAGTTCTTC.

This clonotype was detected many times. The chain employs TRBV2 and TRBJ2-2; tentative D call: TRBD2 (6 bases). The CDR3 is made up of 15 amino acids. V was cut by 4 bases and J by 6 bases, with 15 bases left in between. Germline CDR1 is SNHLY and CDR2 is FYNNEI. CDR3 loop: CASSVQRWGAGELFF. In DNA, the CDR3 is TGTGCCAGCAGTGTTCAGCGGTGGGGGGCCGGGGAGCTGTTTTTT.

Many counts were recorded for this clonotype. This chain connects TRBV7-2 to TRBJ1-2, with TRBD1 as a possible D gene (6 bases). The CDR3 has 12 residues. V was trimmed by 5 bases and J by 5 bases, leaving 9 bases between them. The germline CDR1 and CDR2 sequences are SGHTA and FQGNSA. Here the CDR3 reads CASSRQAYGYTF. Here the CDR3 DNA reads TGTGCCAGCAGCCGACAGGCGTATGGCTACACCTTC.

The chain has TRBV11-2 and TRBJ2-4; D is uncertain. The CDR3 length is 13 residues. From germline, CDR1 is SGHAT and CDR2 FQNNGV. Trimming took 1 base from V and 4 from J, leaving 5 bases between them. Written as DNA, the CDR3 is TGTGCCAGCAGCTTAGGACCTAAAAACATTCAGTACTTC. As protein: CASSLGPKNIQYF.

Written as DNA, the CDR3 is TGTGCCCAAATCGGGGGGGCCACAGATACGCAGTATTTT. Translation gives CAQIGGATDTQYF. The chain links TRBV18 to TRBJ2-3; 8 bases are a match to TRBD2. CDR3 length equals 13 residues. Germline lookup yields CDR1 KGHSH and CDR2 LQKENI. Unmatched junction bases numbered 6, after V lost 11 bases and J lost 2 bases.

The chain combines TRBV19 with TRBJ2-2, with 7 nucleotides matching TRBD1. This CDR3 comprises 15 residues. V shed 6 bases and J 3 bases; nucleotides not matched to a gene: 7. Germline assignment: CDR1 LNHDA and CDR2 SQIVND (reference sequence). CDR3 DNA sequence: TGTGCCAGTAGCAGAACAGGGGTGGACACCGGGGAGCTGTTTTTT. This sequence encodes CASSRTGVDTGELFF.

The V gene is TRBV3-1, the J gene TRBJ1-2; no firm D call. Trimming pared 0 bases from V and 8 bases from J, leaving 13 bases between. Germline V gene data show CDR1 as LGHDT and CDR2 as YNNKEL (reference sequence). The CDR3 has 14 residues. This chain's CDR3 is CASSQELGPRGYTF. The CDR3 DNA is TGTGCCAGCAGCCAAGAATTAGGGCCGCGCGGCTACACCTTC.

This clonotype appeared a few times. This chain connects TRBV5-5 to TRBJ2-3; a possible D gene is TRBD1 (6 bases). This CDR3 is 14 amino acids long. Germline V lookup: CDR1 SGHKS, CDR2 YYEKEE (reference sequence). Trimming removed 0 bases at V and 6 bases at J, with 11 bases between. In nucleotides, the CDR3 is TGTGCCAGCAGCTTGGAGGCAGGGGAGGATACGCAGTATTTT. It encodes CASSLEAGEDTQYF.

This clonotype was picked up many times. The CDR3 here is CASSQDGNTEAFF. The CDR3 region has the DNA TGTGCCAGCAGCCAGGACGGGAACACTGAAGCTTTCTTT. This chain joins TRBV12-3 or TRBV12-4 and TRBJ1-1; D gene unclear. V lost 6 bases and J lost 1, with 9 bases in between. This CDR3 has 13 amino acids.

At least ten counts were recorded for this clonotype. The rearrangement uses TRBV7-2 and TRBJ2-7, with D uncertain. This CDR3 is built from 15 residues. In germline, CDR1 is SGHTA, CDR2 FQGNSA. The V end lost 5 bases, the J end lost 2 bases, and 16 bases lay between the germline ends. Written as DNA, the CDR3 is TGTGCCAGCAGCCCCCCCGGACGCCAAACCTACGAGCAGTACTTC. This sequence encodes CASSPPGRQTYEQYF.

There are a few counts of this clonotype. This chain joins TRBV11-1 and TRBJ1-2, with 10 bases matching TRBD1. The CDR3 totals 16 residues. Germline lookup yields CDR1 SGHAT and CDR2 FQDESV (reference sequence). V was clipped by 7 bases and J by 8 bases; unmatched bases: 16. CDR3 loop: CASNNINGGTGDGYTF. The CDR3 nucleotides read TGTGCCAGCAACAATATCAACGGGGGGACAGGGGACGGCTACACCTTC.

The chain links TRBV6-5 to TRBJ2-1; 8 bases agree with TRBD2. Germline loops: CDR1 MNHEY, CDR2 SVGAGI. With V trimmed by 0 bases and J by 8 bases, 9 bases remained unmatched. The CDR3 is made up of 16 amino acids. The CDR3 coding sequence is TGTGCCAGCAGTTACTCGTGGGGAGCGGGAGATGATGAGCAGTTCTTC. Its protein product is CASSYSWGAGDDEQFF.

Only a few counts were recorded for this clonotype. The chain is built from TRBV19 and TRBJ2-7, with D maybe TRBD1 (5 bases). From germline, CDR1 is LNHDA and CDR2 SQIVND (reference sequence). V was trimmed by 4 bases and J by 5 bases, leaving 12 bases between them. CDR3 size: 13 residues. This chain's CDR3 is CASSTGPGNEQYF. CDR3 nucleotides: TGTGCCAGTAGTACAGGGCCTGGCAACGAGCAGTACTTC.

The table lists this clonotype with many counts. CDR3 amino acids: CASSTTSGASYEQYF. The CDR3 DNA reads as TGTGCCAGCAGCACCACTAGCGGTGCCTCCTACGAGCAGTACTTC. The rearrangement links TRBV7-2 to TRBJ2-7; 8 nucleotides agree with TRBD2. Trimming took 5 bases from V and 0 from J; bases not matched to a gene: 6. The CDR3 is 15 residues long. Germline-derived CDR1 and CDR2 are SGHTA and FQGNSA.

The chain uses TRBV5-1 and TRBJ2-7; 9 positions match TRBD1. The CDR3 has 18 amino acids. Germline V lookup: CDR1 SGHRS, CDR2 YFSETQ. V gave up 0 bases and J gave up 3 bases; unmatched junction bases: 13. The chain's CDR3 is CASSLESGGRGQGYEQYF. CDR3 bases: TGCGCCAGCAGCTTGGAGTCCGGGGGCCGGGGACAGGGCTACGAGCAGTACTTC.

The sample holds many counts of this clonotype. The chain uses TRBV7-2 and TRBJ2-1; D is undetermined. V was cut by 5 bases and J by 3 bases, with 5 bases left in between. Germline CDR1 is SGHTA and CDR2 is FQGNSA. CDR3 size: 12 residues. DNA of the CDR3: TGTGCCAGCAGCGCCCGCTACAATGAGCAGTTCTTC. This encodes CASSARYNEQFF.

This clonotype was seen a few times. The V and J genes are TRBV30 and TRBJ2-5; maybe TRBD2 (5 bases). CDR1 GTSNPN and CDR2 SVGIG come from the germline V gene (reference sequence). The CDR3 covers 17 residues. V lost 0 bases, J lost 5 bases, and 22 bases lay in between. CDR3 coding DNA: TGTGCCTGGAGTGTACACTCGGAGGTCCCCTCGGGGGAGACCCAGTACTTC. Residues: CAWSVHSEVPSGETQYF.

This clonotype was counted many times. One junction end does not reproduce the germline sequence, and a read error may be involved. This chain uses TRBV6-5 with TRBJ2-3, with 10 bases identical to TRBD2. The CDR3 is made up of 16 amino acids. In germline, CDR1 is MNHEY, CDR2 SVGAGI. CDR3 protein: CASSYSPSGSKDTQYF. The DNA for the CDR3 is TGTGCCAGCAGTTACTCACCTAGCGGGAGCAAAGATACGCAGTATTTT.

This clonotype was observed many times. The chain combines TRBV19 with TRBJ2-1; 11 bases map to TRBD2. The CDR3 consists of 17 residues. V lost 3 bases and J lost 10; bases outside the gene matches: 14. Germline lookup yields CDR1 LNHDA and CDR2 SQIVND (reference sequence). The CDR3 DNA reads TGTGCCAGTAGTATGCTATTTGGCAGGACTAGCGGGTTCGAGCAGTTCTTC. Protein: CASSMLFGRTSGFEQFF.

This clonotype was found many times. The chain couples TRBV20-1 to TRBJ2-7, with 8 positions matching TRBD1. The CDR3 extends over 13 amino acids. Unmatched junction bases numbered 5, after V lost 2 bases and J lost 5 bases. Germline lookup yields CDR1 DFQATT and CDR2 SNEGSKA (reference sequence). In nucleotides, the CDR3 is TGCAGTGCTAGATGGACAGGGTATGACGAGCAGTACTTC. This sequence encodes CSARWTGYDEQYF.

Ten or more counts support this clonotype. V gene TRBV11-2 combines with J gene TRBJ2-2; no reliable D call. Germline CDR1 SGHAT, CDR2 FQNNGV. Trimming shortened V by 1 base and J by 1 base, and 4 bases separated the two germline ends. The CDR3 spans 14 residues. The CDR3, as DNA: TGTGCCAGCAGCTTAGTCAGGAACACCGGGGAGCTGTTTTTT. Translation gives CASSLVRNTGELFF.

This clonotype was seen ten or more times. The chain joins TRBV6-2 or TRBV6-3 to TRBJ1-2; 11 nucleotides align to TRBD1. J gave up 6 bases and V 7 bases, and 4 bases lay outside the gene matches. CDR1 is MNHEY, CDR2 SVGEGT, per germline. The CDR3 sequence is 13 residues long. The DNA for the CDR3 is TGTGCCAGCACCCCGGGACAGGGGGATGGCTACACCTTC. Protein: CASTPGQGDGYTF.